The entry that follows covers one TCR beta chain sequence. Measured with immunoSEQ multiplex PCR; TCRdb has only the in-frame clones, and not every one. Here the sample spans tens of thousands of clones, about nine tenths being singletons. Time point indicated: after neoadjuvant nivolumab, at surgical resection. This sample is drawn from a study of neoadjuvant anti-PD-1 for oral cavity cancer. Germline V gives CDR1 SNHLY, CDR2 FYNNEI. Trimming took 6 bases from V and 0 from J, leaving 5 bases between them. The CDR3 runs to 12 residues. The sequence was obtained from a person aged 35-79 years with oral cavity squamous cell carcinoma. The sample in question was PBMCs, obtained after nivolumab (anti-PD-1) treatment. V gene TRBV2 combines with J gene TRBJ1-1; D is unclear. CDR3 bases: TGTGCCAGCAGGGAGATGAACACTGAAGCTTTCTTT. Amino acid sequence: CASREMNTEAFF.